The 17 T cell receptor beta chains below were found in one sample sequenced in a study of control samples from healthy donors and cancer patients. Using immunoSEQ multiplex PCR, the repertoire was profiled, and TCRdb retains in-frame clones only, with some absent. This sample has 51,000 or so clones; about four fifths occur once, and the top ten carry roughly a tenth. Sequencing input: blood. These receptors were obtained from a man in his 70s in good health.

This clone was seen a few times. The V call is TRBV3-1 (or the pseudogene TRBV3-2), the J call TRBJ1-1; D is uncertain. V lost 3 bases to trimming and J lost 4 bases, with 15 bases between them. Germline V lookup: CDR1 LGHDT, CDR2 YNNKEL (reference sequence). This CDR3 contains 15 residues. CDR3 DNA sequence: TGTGCCAGCAGCCAGATCGACACTTCCGGCACTGAAGCTTTCTTT. This sequence encodes CASSQIDTSGTEAFF.

The chain recombines TRBV2 with TRBJ1-5; no clear D gene. This CDR3 comprises 12 residues. V dropped 7 bases and J dropped 5 bases, with 9 bases sitting between them. Germline V gives CDR1 SNHLY, CDR2 FYNNEI. The CDR3 spells CASTRWDQPQHF. The CDR3 coding sequence is TGTGCCAGCACGAGATGGGATCAGCCCCAGCATTTT.

This clone was seen just once. The rearrangement uses TRBV7-2 and TRBJ2-1; TRBD2 matches 11 bases. There are 17 residues in the CDR3. CDR1 and CDR2 (germline): SGHTA, FQGNSA. V shed 4 bases, J shed 4 bases, and the junction held 9 bases outside the gene matches. Here the CDR3 reads CASSYLTTSGVYNEQFF. CDR3 nucleotides: TGTGCCAGCAGCTACCTTACGACTAGCGGGGTATACAATGAGCAGTTCTTC. The full variable domain, in which reference TRBV7-2 and TRBJ2-1 provide the parts outside the CDR3, is GAGVSQSPSNKVTEKGKDVELRCDPISGHTALYWYRQSLGQGLEFLIYFQGNSAPDKSGLPSDRFSAERTGGSVSTLTIQRTQQEDSAVYLCASSYLTTSGVYNEQFFGPGTRLTVL.

V usage is TRBV19 and J usage is TRBJ1-5, with 7 nucleotides matching TRBD1. Germline V gene lookup returns CDR1 LNHDA and CDR2 SQIVND (reference sequence). V trimming: 4 bases; J trimming: 1 base; junction bases outside the gene matches: 4. The length of the CDR3 is 15 residues. Here the CDR3 reads CASSSQGQSNQPQHF. The CDR3 nucleotides read TGTGCCAGTAGTAGCCAGGGACAGAGCAATCAGCCCCAGCATTTT.

V is TRBV5-5 and J is TRBJ1-5; D unclear. This CDR3 is built from 13 residues. Trimming stripped 1 base from V and 1 base from J, with 3 bases between. CDR1 is SGHKS, CDR2 YYEKEE, per germline (reference sequence). The CDR3 DNA is TGTGCCAGCAGCTTGCACAGCAATCAGCCCCAGCATTTT. It translates to CASSLHSNQPQHF.

The rearrangement joins TRBV6-5 to TRBJ1-2, with a tentative D call TRBD1 (5 bases). This CDR3 has 14 amino acids. The germline gives CDR1 MNHEY, CDR2 SVGAGI. Trimming cost V 10 bases and J 8 bases, with 23 bases left between them. The DNA for the CDR3 is TGTGCCATAAGTCGCGGCAGGGAAAAGCTCGGCTACACCTTC. Protein product: CAISRGREKLGYTF.

This chain joins TRBV27 and TRBJ2-7, with TRBD1 matching over 10 bases. This CDR3 has 16 amino acids. The junction had 7 bases not matched to a gene; V was cut back by 5 bases and J by 0 bases. The germline CDR1 and CDR2 sequences are MNHEY and SMNVEV (reference sequence). The CDR3 loop reads CASSPSRTGGSYEQYF. CDR3 nucleotides: TGTGCCAGCAGTCCCTCTCGGACAGGGGGCTCCTACGAGCAGTACTTC.

The chain joins TRBV2 to TRBJ2-3; D ambiguous. The V end lost 6 bases, the J end lost 4 bases, and 5 bases lay between the germline ends. Germline loops: CDR1 SNHLY, CDR2 FYNNEI. The length of the CDR3 is 11 residues. The CDR3 sequence: CASRYSDTQYF. CDR3 in DNA: TGTGCCAGCAGATATTCAGATACGCAGTATTTT.

V is TRBV6-5 and J is TRBJ1-3, with D unresolved. Per the germline V gene, CDR1 is MNHEY and CDR2 is SVGAGI. Trimming removed 4 bases from V and 0 bases from J, with 10 bases in between. CDR3 length: 15 amino acids. CDR3: CASSLSGLSGNTIYF. For the CDR3, the DNA is TGTGCCAGCAGTTTGTCGGGTCTCTCTGGAAACACCATATATTTT.

V usage is TRBV28 and J usage is TRBJ1-3; no reliable D call. The CDR3 runs 17 residues. CDR1 and CDR2 from the germline V gene are MDHEN and SYDVKM. Trimming cost V 6 bases and J 4 bases, with 22 bases left between them. The CDR3 nucleotides read TGTGCCAGCAGCCCCAGGTCCTTCCGGAGGTCCGGAAACACCATATATTTT. This gives the protein CASSPRSFRRSGNTIYF.

The rearrangement links TRBV6-5 to TRBJ1-5; TRBD1 agrees at 7 bases. CDR3 length: 16 amino acids. V lost 4 bases to trimming and J lost 2 bases; unmatched junction nucleotides: 8. CDR1 is MNHEY, CDR2 SVGAGI, per germline. In DNA, the CDR3 is TGTGCCAGCAGTTCTCAAGGGGGCGCGGGCAATCAGCCCCAGCATTTT. Its protein product is CASSSQGGAGNQPQHF.

The rearrangement links TRBV27 to TRBJ2-2; 11 nucleotides match TRBD1. The CDR3 extends over 17 amino acids. V lost 8 bases to trimming and J lost 3 bases; unmatched junction nucleotides: 11. Germline V gene lookup returns CDR1 MNHEY and CDR2 SMNVEV (reference sequence). In nucleotides, the CDR3 is TGTGCCAGCCGGCTCATAGGGACAGGGGGGGACACCGGGGAGCTGTTTTTT. This codes for CASRLIGTGGDTGELFF.

This chain uses TRBV3-1 (or the pseudogene TRBV3-2) with TRBJ2-3; 10 nucleotides agree with TRBD2. CDR3 size: 17 residues. CDR1 is LGHDT and CDR2 is YNNKEL in the germline V gene (reference sequence). V was pared by 5 bases and J by 1 base, with 9 bases of the junction left unmatched. The CDR3 reads CASSSGLAISGTDTQYF. CDR3 coding DNA: TGTGCCAGCAGCTCGGGACTAGCGATTTCCGGCACAGATACGCAGTATTTT.

The chain links TRBV30 to TRBJ2-5; 9 nucleotides line up with TRBD2. Germline trimming cut 4 bases from V and 3 bases from J; bases unmatched to any gene: 12. The CDR3 length is 16 residues. CDR1 and CDR2 from the germline V gene are GTSNPN and SVGIG (reference sequence). For the CDR3, the DNA is TGTGCCTGGACTCGAAGGTGGGCTAGCGGGGAAGAGACCCAGTACTTC. It yields the protein CAWTRRWASGEETQYF. The full variable domain, in which reference TRBV30 and TRBJ2-5 provide the parts outside the CDR3, is SQTIHQWPATLVQPVGSPLSLECTVEGTSNPNLYWYRQAAGRGLQLLFYSVGIGQISSEVPQNLSASRPQDRQFILSSKKLLLSDSGFYLCAWTRRWASGEETQYFGPGTRLLVL.

CDR3 bases: TGTGCCAGCAGGTATAGCGGGAGTAGCACAGATACGCAGTATTTT. As protein: CASRYSGSSTDTQYF. V usage is TRBV11-2 and J usage is TRBJ2-3; 9 bases fit TRBD2. The CDR3 loop spans 15 amino acids. Germline V gene sequence: CDR1 SGHAT, CDR2 FQNNGV. J lost 0 bases, V lost 6 bases, and 4 bases had no gene match.

This sequence joins TRBV3-1 (or the pseudogene TRBV3-2) and TRBJ1-2; D unclear. This CDR3 region has 12 residues. From germline, CDR1 is LGHDT and CDR2 YNNKEL (reference sequence). V lost 4 bases to trimming and J lost 3 bases, with 6 bases between them. CDR3 residues: CASSLRDYGYTF. The CDR3 nucleotides read TGTGCCAGCAGCCTTAGGGACTATGGCTACACCTTC.

Points on this clone: A junction boundary mismatches the germline segment, possibly from a read error. The genes are TRBV7-7 and TRBJ2-2; TRBD2 aligns across 9 bases. CDR1 and CDR2 from the germline V gene are SSHAT and FNYEAQ (reference sequence). The CDR3 has 17 residues. In DNA, the CDR3 is TGTGCTAGCAGCTTGACAGCGGCGGGAGGGGCGGCCGGGGAGCTGTTTTTT. Translated: CASSLTAAGGAAGELFF.